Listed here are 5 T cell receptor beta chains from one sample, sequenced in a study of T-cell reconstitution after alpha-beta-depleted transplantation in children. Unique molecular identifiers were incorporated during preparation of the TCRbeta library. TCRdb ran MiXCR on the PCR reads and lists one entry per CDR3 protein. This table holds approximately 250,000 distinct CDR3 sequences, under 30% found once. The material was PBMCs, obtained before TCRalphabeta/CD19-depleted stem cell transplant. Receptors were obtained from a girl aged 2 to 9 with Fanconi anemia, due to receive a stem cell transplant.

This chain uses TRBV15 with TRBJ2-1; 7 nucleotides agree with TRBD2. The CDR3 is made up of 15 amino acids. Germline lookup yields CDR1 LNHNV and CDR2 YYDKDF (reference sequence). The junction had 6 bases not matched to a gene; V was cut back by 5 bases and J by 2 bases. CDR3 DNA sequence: TGTGCCACCAGCCCCAGCGGGATGACCTACAATGAGCAGTTCTTC. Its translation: CATSPSGMTYNEQFF. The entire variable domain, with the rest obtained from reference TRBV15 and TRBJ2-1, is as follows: DAMVIQNPRYQVTQFGKPVTLSCSQTLNHNVMYWYQQKSSQAPKLLFHYYDKDFNNEADTPDNFQSRRPNTSFCFLDIRSPGLGDTAMYLCATSPSGMTYNEQFFGPGTRLTVL.

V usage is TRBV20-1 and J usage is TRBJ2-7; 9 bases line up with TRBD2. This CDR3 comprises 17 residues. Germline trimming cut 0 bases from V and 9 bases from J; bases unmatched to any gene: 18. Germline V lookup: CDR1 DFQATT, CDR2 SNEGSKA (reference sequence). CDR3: CSARDHFVAGGTTRQYF. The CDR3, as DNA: TGCAGTGCTAGAGACCACTTCGTTGCGGGAGGGACGACGAGGCAGTACTTC.

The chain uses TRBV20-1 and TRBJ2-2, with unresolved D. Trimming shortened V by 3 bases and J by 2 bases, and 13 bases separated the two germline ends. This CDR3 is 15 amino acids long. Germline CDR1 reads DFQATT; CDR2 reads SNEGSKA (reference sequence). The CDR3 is CSASFRLINTGELFF. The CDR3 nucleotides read TGCAGTGCTAGTTTCCGACTCATTAACACCGGGGAGCTGTTTTTT.

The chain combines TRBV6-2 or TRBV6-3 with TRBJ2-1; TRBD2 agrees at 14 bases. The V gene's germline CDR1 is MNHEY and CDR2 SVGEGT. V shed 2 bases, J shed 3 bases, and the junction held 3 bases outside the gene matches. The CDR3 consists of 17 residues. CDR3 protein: CASSYGTSGSFYNEQFF. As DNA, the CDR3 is TGTGCCAGCAGTTACGGGACTAGCGGGAGCTTCTACAATGAGCAGTTCTTC.

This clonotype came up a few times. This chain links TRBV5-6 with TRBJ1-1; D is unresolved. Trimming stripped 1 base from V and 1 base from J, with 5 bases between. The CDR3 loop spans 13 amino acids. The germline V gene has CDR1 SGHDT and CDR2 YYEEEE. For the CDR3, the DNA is TGTGCCAGCAGCTTGCAGCGGAACACTGAAGCTTTCTTT. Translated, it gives CASSLQRNTEAFF.